The 14 T cell receptor beta chains below were found in one sample sequenced in a study of response to subunit inactivated influenza vaccine. TCRdb reprocessed the RT-PCR reads with MiXCR, giving one entry per CDR3 protein. The sample has roughly 620,000 distinct CDR3 sequences; approximately 10% are singletons. Another study also made use of these data, one on T cells expressing NK-cell markers. That report notes: 5'RACE template switching with UMIs generated TCR beta cDNA.

This specimen was PBMCs from blood, taken on the day of vaccination. These receptor sequences come from a man aged 50-59 years who received an inactivated influenza vaccine.

This clonotype came up a few times. The J gene is TRBJ2-1, the V gene TRBV7-8; a possible D gene is TRBD2 (5 bases). V lost 5 bases, J lost 2 bases, and 19 bases lay in between. CDR1 is SGHVS and CDR2 is FQNEAQ in the germline V gene. The CDR3 contains 17 residues. In DNA form, the CDR3 reads TGTGCCAGCAGCCACAGTTTCAAGGCGGGCACCTACAATGAGCAGTTCTTC. Protein sequence: CASSHSFKAGTYNEQFF. The full variable domain, completed using reference TRBV7-8 and TRBJ2-1, is GAGVSQSPRYKVAKRGQDVALRCDPISGHVSLFWYQQALGQGPEFLTYFQNEAQLDKSGLPSDRFFAERPEGSVSTLKIQRTQQEDSAVYLCASSHSFKAGTYNEQFFGPGTRLTVL.

The rearrangement links TRBV20-1 to TRBJ2-5; D tentatively fits TRBD1 or TRBD2 (5 bases each). The V end was cut by 6 bases, the J end by 4 bases, with 18 bases between. The V gene's germline CDR1 is DFQATT and CDR2 SNEGSKA (reference sequence). The CDR3 spans 14 residues. The CDR3, as DNA: TGCAGTGCGACTGGGGGAGCTGGCGGAGAGACCCAGTACTTC. Translation gives CSATGGAGGETQYF.

The V call is TRBV5-5, the J call TRBJ2-3, with D possibly called TRBD1 or TRBD2 (5 bases each). The V gene's germline CDR1 is SGHKS and CDR2 YYEKEE (reference sequence). CDR3 length equals 14 residues. The V end lost 1 base, the J end lost 3 bases, and 9 bases lay between the germline ends. The CDR3 DNA reads as TGTGCCAGCAGCTTGAACGGGGCGACAGATACGCAGTATTTT. As protein: CASSLNGATDTQYF.

J is TRBJ2-2 and V is TRBV5-1, with TRBD1 matching 7 bases. V dropped 0 bases and J dropped 5; count of bases not matched to a gene: 7. CDR3 length equals 16 residues. From germline, CDR1 is SGHRS and CDR2 YFSETQ. The CDR3 here is CASSLAEGARTGELFF. The CDR3 DNA reads as TGCGCCAGCAGCTTGGCTGAGGGGGCGCGGACCGGGGAGCTGTTTTTT.

The CDR3 DNA reads as TGTGCCAGCAGCCAAGGGAGTAGCGGAAGATTTAGCACAGATACGCAGTATTTT. Its protein product is CASSQGSSGRFSTDTQYF. The chain links TRBV4-2 to TRBJ2-3; D perhaps matches TRBD2 (6 bases). There are 18 residues in the CDR3. Germline CDR1 reads LGHNA; CDR2 reads YNFKEQ. V dropped 1 base and J dropped 0 bases, with 17 bases sitting between them.

This clonotype has more than one count but fewer than ten. The J gene is TRBJ2-6, the V gene TRBV3-1; 7 bases are a match to TRBD1. CDR3 size: 19 residues. Germline V gives CDR1 LGHDT, CDR2 YNNKEL (reference sequence). Trimming cost V 4 bases and J 0 bases; bases outside gene matches: 12. CDR3 in amino acids: CASSPLLGQTTSGANVLTF. For the CDR3, the DNA is TGTGCCAGCAGCCCCCTCCTGGGACAGACGACCTCTGGGGCCAACGTCCTGACTTTC.

This clonotype was detected only a few times. The gene calls are TRBV14 and TRBJ2-1; the match to TRBD2 covers 8 bases. This CDR3 has 15 residues. V trimming: 1 base; J trimming: 8 bases; junction bases outside the gene matches: 7. Germline-derived CDR1 and CDR2 are SGHDN and FVKESK. CDR3 nucleotide sequence: TGTGCCAGCAGCCAAGTGGGACTAGAGAGCTATGAGCAGTTCTTC. Translation: CASSQVGLESYEQFF.

In its sample, this clonotype was seen a few times. V and J are TRBV4-3 and TRBJ1-4; no clear D gene. Germline loops: CDR1 LGHNA, CDR2 YSLEER. V lost 0 bases and J lost 0, with 8 bases in between. CDR3 length: 16 residues. CDR3 region: CASSQDQVSTNEKLFF. The CDR3 region has the DNA TGCGCCAGCAGCCAAGATCAAGTCTCAACTAATGAAAAACTGTTTTTT.

J is TRBJ2-3 and V is TRBV20-1; 14 nucleotides align to TRBD2. From germline, CDR1 is DFQATT and CDR2 SNEGSKA (reference sequence). This CDR3 region has 20 residues. V lost 5 bases, J lost 0 bases, and 16 bases stayed unmatched. The CDR3 nucleotides read TGCAGTGCTCCAACCCCGGGACTAGCGGGGGCCCCATCTAGCACAGATACGCAGTATTTT. Translating gives CSAPTPGLAGAPSSTDTQYF.

This clonotype came up many times. The chain is built from TRBV12-3 or TRBV12-4 and TRBJ2-5; D uncertain. The CDR3 is made up of 15 amino acids. Trimming removed 6 bases at V and 4 bases at J, with 18 bases between. The CDR3 region is CASRSPPPGTETQYF. The CDR3 bases are TGTGCCAGCAGATCCCCACCCCCCGGTACAGAGACCCAGTACTTC.

There are a few counts of this clonotype. The J gene is TRBJ2-5, the V gene TRBV7-2; D remains unclear. Germline CDR1 is SGHTA and CDR2 is FQGNSA. Trimming stripped 2 bases from V and 1 base from J, with 8 bases between. The CDR3 totals 14 residues. The CDR3 region is CASSLQLPQETQYF. DNA for the CDR3: TGTGCCAGCAGCTTACAACTCCCCCAAGAGACCCAGTACTTC. Based on the CDR3 plus reference TRBV7-2 and TRBJ2-5, the full variable domain is GAGVSQSPSNKVTEKGKDVELRCDPISGHTALYWYRQSLGQGLEFLIYFQGNSAPDKSGLPSDRFSAERTGGSVSTLTIQRTQQEDSAVYLCASSLQLPQETQYFGPGTRLLVL.

The gene calls are TRBV7-3 and TRBJ2-2; 10 nucleotides align to TRBD2. Germline lookup yields CDR1 SGHTA and CDR2 FQGTGA. This CDR3 region has 17 residues. V lost 5 bases and J lost 1; bases outside the gene matches: 7. The CDR3 region is CASSRGLAERNTGELFF. The CDR3 nucleotides are TGTGCCAGCAGCCGAGGACTAGCGGAAAGGAACACCGGGGAGCTGTTTTTT.

In this sample, this clonotype turned up a few times. The chain combines TRBV4-2 with TRBJ2-5; 9 nucleotides match TRBD2. This CDR3 region has 15 residues. Looked up from germline, CDR1 is LGHNA and CDR2 is YNFKEQ. V gave up 0 bases and J gave up 5 bases; unmatched junction bases: 4. In DNA form, the CDR3 reads TGTGCCAGCAGCCAAGATGCGGGGGGGCAGGAGACCCAGTACTTC. As protein: CASSQDAGGQETQYF.

This clonotype has ten or more counts. The chain couples TRBV12-3 or TRBV12-4 to TRBJ2-5; a weak D match, TRBD2 (6 bases). The V and J ends lost 5 bases and 4 bases respectively, with 11 bases between them. The CDR3 extends over 13 amino acids. In DNA form, the CDR3 reads TGTGCCAGCAGTATTAGCGGCGGAGAGACCCAGTACTTC. It specifies CASSISGGETQYF.